Given below is one T cell receptor (beta chain) in context. Its matching antigen is unknown. V lost 1 base, J lost 4 bases, and 10 bases lay in between. The CDR3 covers 14 residues. From germline, CDR1 is SGHNT and CDR2 YENEEA. The data were taken from a study of cytomegalovirus exposure and HLA in healthy donors. Overall study findings and caveats: A reported reduction in N-insertions relative to the 666-donor mean was seen in an Asian-associated ancestry cluster in a later analysis. The study reported that TCR beta sequences accurately predicted HLA-A and HLA-B alleles in most subjects. Cytomegalovirus association was listed for about 150 TCR beta chains.

The PCR was carried out with 60 Vbeta primers and 13 Jbeta primers. Data came from immunoSEQ multiplex PCR; TCRdb stores just in-frame clones and leaves some out. The repertoire includes approximately 140,000 clones, roughly 81% of them detected once, and around 1.5% sits in the top ten. This sequence originates from a female donor in good health and CMV-seronegative. The J gene is TRBJ1-1, the V gene TRBV11-3; D might be TRBD1 (5 bases). The sequenced sample consisted of PBMCs. The CDR3: CASSLVPGVTEAFF. The CDR3, as DNA: TGTGCCAGCAGCTTAGTCCCGGGGGTCACTGAAGCTTTCTTT.